This TCR beta chain was retrieved from a study of blood T cell repertoires in COVID-19. Study-level background: The United States, Italy and Spain were the sources of the acute and convalescent COVID-19 samples. The analysed material was cDNA or gDNA that came from T cells, B-cell-depleted T cells, or PBMCs.

V gave up 1 base and J gave up 5 bases; unmatched junction bases: 2. The CDR3 has 16 amino acids. CDR1 and CDR2 (germline): MGHRA, YSYEKL. In the original workflow: Estimates of nucleated cell counts were drawn from the amplification of reference gene primers. The table came from immunoSEQ multiplex PCR; TCRdb's copy has only in-frame clones and leaves some out. The V and J calls and clone size are taken from that table; D and trimming were inferred from the DNA. The sample includes about 140,000 clones, approximately 86% seen only once; the top ten take under 6%. Sequenced input: peripheral blood. The TCR comes from a human donor in a cohort sampled during active COVID-19. V usage is TRBV4-1 and J usage is TRBJ1-4; 12 bases are shared with TRBD1. CDR3 region: CASSQGGTGGNEKLFF. Here the CDR3 DNA reads TGCGCCAGCAGCCAAGGTGGGACAGGGGGCAATGAAAAACTGTTTTTT.